The clone carrying this TCR beta chain was detected once. Its antigen is currently unknown. The sample carries other DNA sequences with the same CDR3. PCR was performed using 60 Vbeta and 13 Jbeta primers. Produced via immunoSEQ multiplex PCR; TCRdb's table is partial and in-frame only. The sample records under 150,000 clones, 65% to 85% being singletons. The CDR3 is 12 residues long. Germline-derived CDR1 and CDR2 are MNHEY and SVGAGI. V dropped 5 bases and J dropped 6 bases, with 11 bases sitting between them. The sample belongs to a study of cytomegalovirus exposure and HLA in healthy donors. Whole-study results and caveats: Earlier analysis found most TCR beta V segments productive about 87% or about 30% of the time. Some V segments could not be told apart, so they were left out, TRBV6-2 and TRBV6-3 among them. TCR beta chains associated with HLA were, in a later analysis, more clonally expanded than equally common others. The majority of CMV-associated TCR beta chains were reported as apparently HLA-restricted in a later analysis.

The genes are TRBV6-5 and TRBJ2-7; the D gene is possibly TRBD1 (5 bases). The receptor was isolated from a boy aged 5 to 17 in good health and CMV-seronegative. The source material was PBMCs. The CDR3 reads CASSRSQGEQYF. Written as DNA, the CDR3 is TGTGCCAGCAGTCGAAGCCAGGGCGAGCAGTACTTC.